What follows describes a single T cell receptor (beta chain). Its antigen remains unidentified. Trimming took off 0 bases at V and 10 bases at J, with 9 bases between the two ends. Germline CDR1 reads SGHDN; CDR2 reads FVKESK. The CDR3 has 13 residues. The Oncomine TCR Beta short-read assay sequenced DNA from cultured CD4+ T cells. TCRdb independently ran MiXCR on the PCR reads; one entry per CDR3 protein. The data show 8,500 to 13,000 distinct CDR3 sequences, 43% seen once. The sample comes from a study of vaccination and CD4 T cells after COVID-19. Study in general: Convalescent donors were composed of six males and four females, of whom two were Hispanic.

Sample treatment: approximately 11-day PBMC culture with coronavirus spike peptide pools or control peptides (ViraFEST assay). The culture of under 2.5 million PBMCs per well included approximately 9 IU/ml IL-2 and about 9.9 ug/ml peptide pools. The chain links TRBV14 to TRBJ1-4; no reliable D call. Sequenced: CD4+ T cells from blood, cultured in vitro. This receptor was obtained from a human donor who had recovered from COVID-19. The CDR3 is CASSQDPQTKLFF. The CDR3 nucleotides read TGTGCCAGCAGCCAAGATCCCCAGACAAAACTGTTTTTT.